Here is one TCR beta chain with its context. Its antigen remains unidentified. The data were taken from a study of T cell responses to AZD1222 COVID-19 vaccine. The wider study: Second-dose recipients at about 4 or about 12 weeks were treated as one pooled group. Study-level results: The reported proportion of spike-specific TCRs targeting unmutated variant regions was nearly half. Seropositivity was recorded at baseline in only 6 or 7 AZD1222 recipients.

Trimming took 2 bases from V and 4 from J, leaving 11 bases between them. The CDR3 covers 13 residues. Germline values: CDR1 SQVTM, CDR2 ANQGSEA. Sequencing was performed with immunoSEQ multiplex PCR; in TCRdb, only in-frame clones are kept and a portion is missing. The sample records about 150,000 clones, around 91% being singletons. This TCR was sampled from an adult in good health. The chain joins TRBV29-1 to TRBJ1-1; D remains unclear. The specimen was peripheral blood, collected on day 0 of AZD1222 vaccination. The DNA for the CDR3 is TGCAGCGTTGAACGGCCAGACCGCACTGAAGCTTTCTTT. Translation gives CSVERPDRTEAFF.